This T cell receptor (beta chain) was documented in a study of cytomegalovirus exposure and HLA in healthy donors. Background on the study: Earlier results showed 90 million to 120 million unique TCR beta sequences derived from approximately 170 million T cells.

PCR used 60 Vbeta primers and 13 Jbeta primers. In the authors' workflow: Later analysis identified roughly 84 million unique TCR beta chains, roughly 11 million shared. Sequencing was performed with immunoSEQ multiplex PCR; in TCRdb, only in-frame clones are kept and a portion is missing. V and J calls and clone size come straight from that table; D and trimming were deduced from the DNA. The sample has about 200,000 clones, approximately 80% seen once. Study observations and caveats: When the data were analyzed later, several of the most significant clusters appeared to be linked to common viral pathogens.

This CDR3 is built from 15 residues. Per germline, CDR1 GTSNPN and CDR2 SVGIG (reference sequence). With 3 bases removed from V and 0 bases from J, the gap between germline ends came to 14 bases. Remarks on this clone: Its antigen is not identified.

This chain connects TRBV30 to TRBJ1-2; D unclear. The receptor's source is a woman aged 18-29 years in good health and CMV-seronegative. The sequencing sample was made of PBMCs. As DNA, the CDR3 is TGTGCCTGGAGAAAAGCAGAGACATCTAACTATGGCTACACCTTC. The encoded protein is CAWRKAETSNYGYTF.